The 20 T cell receptor beta chains in this list originate from one sample, sequenced in a study of identical twins. TCRdb reprocessed the 5' RACE reads with MiXCR, giving one entry per CDR3 protein. The data hold approximately 690,000 distinct CDR3 sequences, with around 6.1% observed a single time. Source material: naive T cells sorted from blood. These receptors came from a man aged 18 to 30 in good health.

V and J are TRBV12-3 or TRBV12-4 and TRBJ2-7, with D perhaps being TRBD1 or TRBD2 (5 bases each). This CDR3 is built from 13 residues. Trimming took off 6 bases at V and 6 bases at J, with 15 bases between the two ends. CDR3 nucleotide sequence: TGTGCCAGCAGGCTCCTCGACAGCGGCGAGCAGTACTTC. It yields the protein CASRLLDSGEQYF.

This clonotype was seen ten or more times. This sequence joins TRBV7-8 and TRBJ2-3; 10 nucleotides align to TRBD2. Per the germline V gene, CDR1 is SGHVS and CDR2 is FQNEAQ. The CDR3 is 16 amino acids. V lost 4 bases to trimming and J lost 5 bases; unmatched junction nucleotides: 9. The CDR3 DNA is TGTGCCAGCAGCTACTCTAGCGGGAGTACGGTAGATACGCAGTATTTT. Amino acid sequence: CASSYSSGSTVDTQYF.

The chain uses TRBV18 and TRBJ2-1; D gene unclear. Germline V gene data show CDR1 as KGHSH and CDR2 as LQKENI. The CDR3 covers 13 residues. V was shortened by 5 bases and J by 8 bases, with 13 bases between the two germline ends. Written as DNA, the CDR3 is TGTGCCAGCTCAGTACGACCCGGCGATGAGCAGTTCTTC. It codes for CASSVRPGDEQFF.

This clonotype was seen a handful of times. This chain links TRBV7-2 with TRBJ2-1; D is perhaps TRBD2 (6 bases). The CDR3 runs to 15 residues. With 7 bases removed from V and 1 base from J, the gap between germline ends came to 14 bases. CDR1 and CDR2 from the germline V gene are SGHTA and FQGNSA. CDR3 nucleotides: TGTGCCAGCACCCCGACTAGTGATTCCTACAATGAGCAGTTCTTC. The encoded protein is CASTPTSDSYNEQFF.

This clonotype showed up many times. This chain joins TRBV29-1 and TRBJ2-2; weak D call: TRBD2 (5 bases). Per the germline V gene, CDR1 is SQVTM and CDR2 is ANQGSEA. V was cut by 3 bases and J by 1 base, with 9 bases left in between. CDR3 length: 14 residues. CDR3 region: CSVDFGGNTGELFF. The CDR3 DNA follows: TGCAGCGTTGATTTTGGAGGGAACACCGGGGAGCTGTTTTTT.

The CDR3 loop is CASSLGVSSGRALSDTQYF. As DNA, the CDR3 is TGTGCCAGCAGCTTAGGAGTTTCTAGCGGGAGGGCCCTAAGCGATACGCAGTATTTT. The chain joins TRBV13 to TRBJ2-3, with 12 bases lining up with TRBD2. Germline-derived CDR1 and CDR2 are PRHDT and FYEKMQ (reference sequence). The CDR3 is 19 residues long. The V segment lost 0 bases and the J segment 6 bases; nucleotides outside the gene matches: 13.

This clonotype was seen many times. The rearrangement uses TRBV5-6 and TRBJ2-7, with D tentatively TRBD1 or TRBD2 (5 bases each). Trimming cost V 4 bases and J 12 bases, with 26 bases left between them. This CDR3 contains 15 residues. CDR1 is SGHDT and CDR2 is YYEEEE in the germline V gene. CDR3 protein: CASSPPGTYLRKWYF. Written as DNA, the CDR3 is TGTGCCAGCAGCCCGCCTGGGACGTATCTTCGGAAGTGGTACTTC.

This clonotype showed up many times. V usage is TRBV29-1 and J usage is TRBJ1-5; weak D call: TRBD1 (5 bases). This CDR3 is 13 amino acids long. Per the germline V gene, CDR1 is SQVTM and CDR2 is ANQGSEA. Trimming removed 0 bases at V and 4 bases at J, with 7 bases between. The DNA of the CDR3 is TGCAGCGTTGAAGAAAACAGGAATCAGCCCCAGCATTTT. It encodes CSVEENRNQPQHF.

The rearrangement joins TRBV7-6 to TRBJ2-3, with D maybe TRBD2 (5 bases). Trimming removed 6 bases from V and 0 bases from J, with 13 bases in between. The V gene's germline CDR1 is SGHVS and CDR2 FNYEAQ. This CDR3 contains 15 residues. For the CDR3, the DNA is TGTGCCAGCAGGACGAGCGGTTCTAGCACAGATACGCAGTATTTT. This gives the protein CASRTSGSSTDTQYF.

This clonotype was seen at least ten times. The chain uses TRBV18 and TRBJ2-1, with D possibly being TRBD1 (5 bases). Germline values: CDR1 KGHSH, CDR2 LQKENI. The CDR3 sequence is 16 residues long. With 1 base removed from V and 7 bases from J, the gap between germline ends came to 17 bases. The CDR3 loop reads CASSPLFPGLMNEQFF. The CDR3, as DNA: TGTGCCAGCTCACCACTATTCCCAGGGCTAATGAATGAGCAGTTCTTC.

Many counts were recorded for this clonotype. The J gene is TRBJ2-5, the V gene TRBV12-3 or TRBV12-4; tentatively, D is TRBD1 (6 bases). This CDR3 comprises 14 residues. Trimming pared 4 bases from V and 2 bases from J, leaving 11 bases between. The CDR3 DNA follows: TGTGCCAGCAGTTCTGGACAGCAACAAGAGACCCAGTACTTC. Protein sequence: CASSSGQQQETQYF.

V gene TRBV20-1 combines with J gene TRBJ2-2; TRBD2 might be the D (7 bases). The germline V gene encodes CDR1 DFQATT and CDR2 SNEGSKA (reference sequence). This CDR3 region has 14 residues. V lost 6 bases and J 7 bases, leaving 18 bases between the germline ends. CDR3 DNA sequence: TGCAGTGCCCCCCACTTGGGGGGGCTCGGGGAGCTGTTTTTT. It encodes CSAPHLGGLGELFF.

Ten or more counts support this clonotype. This chain uses TRBV28 with TRBJ2-1, with 8 bases that match TRBD2. The CDR3 runs to 16 residues. The ends lost 8 bases at V and 2 bases at J; junction bases unmatched: 11. CDR1 is MDHEN, CDR2 SYDVKM, per germline. CDR3 sequence reads: CASGLGTGGPYNEQFF. CDR3 sequence (DNA): TGTGCCAGCGGTCTCGGAACGGGAGGGCCCTACAATGAGCAGTTCTTC.

The chain has TRBV3-1 and TRBJ1-6; D is ambiguous. The germline CDR1 and CDR2 sequences are LGHDT and YNNKEL (reference sequence). V lost 3 bases to trimming and J lost 6 bases, with 15 bases between them. This CDR3 region has 16 residues. The CDR3 region has the DNA TGTGCCAGCAGCCATTTAGCATTCGTGTCTAATTCACCCCTCCACTTT. This gives the protein CASSHLAFVSNSPLHF.

A remark on this clonotype: Because the CDR3 is missing its conserved closing phenylalanine or tryptophan, this is likely a read error. J is TRBJ2-3 and V is TRBV15; D possibly corresponds to TRBD1 (5 bases). Trimming removed 0 bases from V and 6 bases from J, with 13 bases in between. The CDR3 runs to 15 residues. Germline V gene lookup returns CDR1 LNHNV and CDR2 YYDKDF (reference sequence). The CDR3 DNA is TGTGCCACCAGCAGAGATAGGGGAACAACGGATACGCAGTATATT. Translating gives CATSRDRGTTDTQYI.

This clonotype was counted ten times or more. The chain has TRBV12-3 or TRBV12-4 and TRBJ2-7, with 7 bases fitting TRBD2. CDR3 length equals 14 residues. The trim removed 4 bases at V and 2 bases at J, leaving 5 bases unmatched. The CDR3 here is CASSSGTTTYEQYF. The CDR3 DNA follows: TGTGCCAGCAGTTCCGGGACTACCACCTACGAGCAGTACTTC.

This clonotype was counted only a few times. The chain uses TRBV12-5 and TRBJ2-2, with D perhaps TRBD1 (6 bases). V lost 1 base to trimming and J lost 3 bases, with 27 bases between them. Germline lookup yields CDR1 LGHNT and CDR2 FRNRAP. The CDR3 contains 21 residues. The CDR3 coding sequence is TGTGCTAGTGGTTTGGGCCTTTGGGGAGACAGGACGTCACGGGACACCGGGGAGCTGTTTTTT. Residues: CASGLGLWGDRTSRDTGELFF.

This clonotype was seen repeatedly, ten times or more. The chain employs TRBV7-2 and TRBJ1-1, with a tentative D call TRBD1 (5 bases). V was shortened by 3 bases and J by 1 base, with 12 bases between the two germline ends. The CDR3 contains 15 residues. CDR1 is SGHTA and CDR2 is FQGNSA in the germline V gene. This chain's CDR3 is CASSFWGVRNTEAFF. CDR3 DNA: TGTGCCAGCAGCTTCTGGGGGGTCAGGAACACTGAAGCTTTCTTT.

Only a few counts were recorded for this clonotype. This chain connects TRBV9 to TRBJ1-2; the D gene is possibly TRBD1 (6 bases). The V gene's germline CDR1 is SGDLS and CDR2 YYNGEE. Trimming took 0 bases from V and 3 from J, leaving 12 bases between them. The CDR3 is made up of 15 amino acids. CDR3 loop: CASSVGQEPYYGYTF. The CDR3 bases are TGTGCCAGCAGCGTAGGACAGGAGCCTTACTATGGCTACACCTTC.

This clonotype was seen many times. J is TRBJ1-1 and V is TRBV5-5; tentatively, D is TRBD1 (5 bases). Per the germline V gene, CDR1 is SGHKS and CDR2 is YYEKEE (reference sequence). Deletions cut 6 bases from V and 9 bases from J, with 18 bases between. The CDR3 runs 13 residues. The CDR3 region is CASIEGPGLQAFF. CDR3 sequence (DNA): TGTGCCAGCATTGAAGGGCCGGGGCTACAAGCTTTCTTT.